These 5 T cell receptor beta chains came from one sample sequenced in a study of cytomegalovirus exposure and HLA in healthy donors. Data came from immunoSEQ multiplex PCR; TCRdb stores just in-frame clones and leaves some out. The sample has some 120,000 clones, 88% seen once. Sequencing used PBMCs. Receptor source: a man under 40 in good health and CMV-seronegative.

This chain links TRBV4-1 with TRBJ2-1; TRBD2 is a possible D gene (5 bases). The CDR3 totals 16 residues. Between the trimmed V and J ends, which lost 2 bases and 10 bases, there was a span of 21 bases. Germline assignment: CDR1 MGHRA and CDR2 YSYEKL. The CDR3 loop is CASSQWLSGDYIEQFF. The DNA of the CDR3 is TGCGCCAGCAGCCAATGGCTAAGCGGTGACTACATCGAGCAGTTCTTC.

V and J are TRBV6-6 and TRBJ2-3; TRBD2 aligns across 8 bases. The CDR3 is 14 amino acids. The germline V gene encodes CDR1 MNHNY and CDR2 SVGAGI (reference sequence). V lost 6 bases and J lost 1; bases outside the gene matches: 3. The CDR3 DNA follows: TGTGCCAGCAGGCGGGAGGCGGGCACAGATACGCAGTATTTT. Translating it yields CASRREAGTDTQYF.

This sequence joins TRBV11-2 and TRBJ1-1; D is perhaps TRBD1 (6 bases). Per germline, CDR1 SGHAT and CDR2 FQNNGV. CDR3 length: 15 amino acids. V was pared by 2 bases and J by 0 bases, with 10 bases between. Here the CDR3 reads CASSLLQGLNTEAFF. As DNA, the CDR3 is TGTGCCAGCAGCTTATTGCAGGGGTTGAACACTGAAGCTTTCTTT. The full variable domain, with the rest looked up from reference TRBV11-2 and TRBJ1-1, is EAGVAQSPRYKIIEKRQSVAFWCNPISGHATLYWYQQILGQGPKLLIQFQNNGVVDDSQLPKDRFSAERLKGVDSTLKIQPAKLEDSAVYLCASSLLQGLNTEAFFGQGTRLTVV.

This clone has a single count. The chain combines TRBV6-5 with TRBJ2-2; 7 nucleotides match TRBD2. After removal of 0 bases from V and 6 bases from J, the junction contained 4 bases not matched to a gene. The CDR3 has 15 amino acids. CDR1 MNHEY and CDR2 SVGAGI come from the germline V gene. CDR3 protein: CASSYSGGSAGELFF. CDR3 nucleotides: TGTGCCAGCAGTTACTCTGGCGGGAGCGCCGGGGAGCTGTTTTTT.

A single count supports this clone. The chain joins TRBV30 to TRBJ1-2; 10 nucleotides match TRBD1. After removal of 1 base from V and 6 bases from J, the junction contained 2 bases not matched to a gene. The CDR3 contains 13 residues. The germline V gene encodes CDR1 GTSNPN and CDR2 SVGIG (reference sequence). CDR3 region: CAWSAGQGDGYTF. The CDR3 nucleotides read TGTGCCTGGAGTGCCGGACAGGGGGATGGCTACACCTTC.